Each of the 14 T cell receptor beta chains below was sequenced from the same sample in a study of blood T cells in healthy people across ages (dated by TCRdb to between 2015 and 2016). Receptors were amplified or captured by 5' RACE. The run used an Illumina HiSeq 2500. The second PCR ran for roughly 7 to 11 cycles and used a J-beta primer mix along with a sample-barcoded 5' primer. TCRdb reworked the public reads: Q25 trimming with fastp, MiXCR clone assembly, productive beta chains retained. Entries are consolidated by CDR3 protein sequence, retaining the most common genes and DNA. This sample holds about 690,000 distinct CDR3 sequences; 40% to 50% were observed only once. 25% to 35% of the sample is taken by the ten largest. Sequencing was performed on blood. The receptor source for this set is an elderly man in good health.

In its sample, this clonotype was seen many times. The V gene is TRBV7-2, the J gene TRBJ2-1, with 7 bases matching TRBD1. This CDR3 is 13 amino acids long. Looked up from germline, CDR1 is SGHTA and CDR2 is FQGNSA. Trimming took 2 bases from V and 9 from J; bases not matched to a gene: 4. The CDR3 DNA reads TGTGCCAGCAGCTTAACTACAGGGGTTGAGCAGTTCTTC. This gives the protein CASSLTTGVEQFF. The full variable domain, rest sourced from reference TRBV7-2 and TRBJ2-1, is GAGVSQSPSNKVTEKGKDVELRCDPISGHTALYWYRQSLGQGLEFLIYFQGNSAPDKSGLPSDRFSAERTGGSVSTLTIQRTQQEDSAVYLCASSLTTGVEQFFGPGTRLTVL.

The chain combines TRBV6-1 with TRBJ2-4; tentatively, D is TRBD1 (7 bases). The CDR3 has 13 amino acids. Germline loops: CDR1 MNHNS, CDR2 SASEGT. V lost 6 bases to trimming and J lost 6 bases, with 12 bases between them. Here the CDR3 reads CASREGQTNIQYF. The DNA of the CDR3 is TGTGCCAGCAGGGAGGGACAGACAAACATTCAGTACTTC.

The chain joins TRBV7-2 to TRBJ2-1; 7 bases are shared with TRBD2. V was pared by 7 bases and J by 4 bases, with 7 bases of the junction left unmatched. The CDR3 extends over 14 amino acids. The germline CDR1 and CDR2 sequences are SGHTA and FQGNSA. CDR3: CASTGLAAYNEQFF. DNA of the CDR3: TGTGCCAGCACCGGGCTAGCGGCATACAATGAGCAGTTCTTC.

This chain uses TRBV6-6 with TRBJ1-2; tentatively, D is TRBD1 (5 bases). Trimming pared 6 bases from V and 6 bases from J, leaving 20 bases between. CDR1 and CDR2 from the germline V gene are MNHNY and SVGAGI (reference sequence). The CDR3 sequence is 15 residues long. CDR3 in DNA: TGTGCCAGCAGAGTTAGTCAAGGGGTGGAGGATGGCTACACCTTC. This sequence encodes CASRVSQGVEDGYTF.

This clonotype was recorded a few times. The rearrangement joins TRBV14 to TRBJ1-6; D is unclear. V was cut by 0 bases and J by 6 bases, with 6 bases left in between. The V gene's germline CDR1 is SGHDN and CDR2 FVKESK. This CDR3 has 14 amino acids. The CDR3 DNA is TGTGCCAGCAGCCAAGAGCGGCGTAATTCACCCCTCCACTTT. The encoded protein is CASSQERRNSPLHF.

This clonotype was seen only a few times. J is TRBJ2-5 and V is TRBV6-1, with 12 positions matching TRBD2. This CDR3 region has 14 residues. The V gene end was trimmed by 10 bases and the J gene end by 5 bases; junction bases not matched to a gene: 8. Looked up from germline, CDR1 is MNHNS and CDR2 is SASEGT. The CDR3 region is CATRGTSGHETQYF. The CDR3 coding sequence is TGTGCCACTAGGGGGACTAGCGGGCACGAGACCCAGTACTTC.

This clonotype was observed a handful of times. The V and J genes are TRBV7-2 and TRBJ1-4, with 8 bases matching TRBD1. Germline V gene sequence: CDR1 SGHTA, CDR2 FQGNSA. The J segment lost 2 bases and the V segment lost 5 bases, leaving 7 bases of the junction unmatched. CDR3 length: 16 residues. In DNA, the CDR3 is TGTGCCAGCAGCCCCTACAGGGGGGAGACTAATGAAAAACTGTTTTTT. Residues: CASSPYRGETNEKLFF.

This chain connects TRBV4-3 to TRBJ1-6; D is uncertain. Germline V lookup: CDR1 LGHNA, CDR2 YSLEER. This CDR3 spans 14 amino acids. The germline V and J ends were trimmed by 0 bases and 7 bases, with 7 bases remaining between them. CDR3 region: CASSQDPRNSPLHF. In DNA form, the CDR3 reads TGCGCCAGCAGCCAAGATCCCAGGAATTCACCCCTCCACTTT.

The rearrangement joins TRBV29-1 to TRBJ2-2; no clear D. With 3 bases removed from V and 0 bases from J, the gap between germline ends came to 8 bases. CDR1 and CDR2 from the germline V gene are SQVTM and ANQGSEA. The CDR3 totals 14 residues. CDR3: CSVDSVSNTGELFF. The CDR3 DNA follows: TGCAGCGTTGACTCAGTGTCGAACACCGGGGAGCTGTTTTTT.

The chain joins TRBV7-2 to TRBJ2-4; weak D call: TRBD1 (7 bases). V was clipped by 1 base and J by 6 bases, with 13 bases between them. Germline V gene sequence: CDR1 SGHTA, CDR2 FQGNSA. The CDR3 contains 15 residues. The DNA of the CDR3 is TGTGCCAGCAGCTTAGTGGCCAGGGGGGCAAACATTCAGTACTTC. This encodes CASSLVARGANIQYF.

This sequence joins TRBV4-3 and TRBJ2-5; 11 bases map to TRBD2. CDR1 LGHNA and CDR2 YSLEER come from the germline V gene. The CDR3 has 16 amino acids. Trimming at V came to 1 base and at J to 2 bases, leaving 3 bases not matched to a gene. The CDR3: CASSQGLAGWQETQYF. The CDR3 DNA sequence: TGCGCCAGCAGCCAAGGACTAGCGGGGTGGCAAGAGACCCAGTACTTC.

The genes are TRBV4-2 and TRBJ2-3; 13 bases line up with TRBD2. Germline assignment: CDR1 LGHNA and CDR2 YNFKEQ. The ends lost 0 bases at V and 2 bases at J; junction bases unmatched: 2. The CDR3 runs 17 residues. This CDR3 is CASSQEGTSGTTDTQYF. The CDR3 bases are TGTGCCAGCAGCCAAGAGGGGACTAGCGGGACCACAGATACGCAGTATTTT.

This clonotype was observed at least ten times. V is TRBV9 and J is TRBJ1-5, with D uncertain. In germline, CDR1 is SGDLS, CDR2 YYNGEE. The CDR3 is made up of 18 amino acids. Trimming removed 1 base from V and 3 bases from J, with 20 bases in between. The CDR3 loop is CASSVQQPARGNNQPQHF. The CDR3 DNA reads TGTGCCAGCAGCGTACAGCAGCCGGCGCGCGGGAACAATCAGCCCCAGCATTTT.

The V call is TRBV2, the J call TRBJ2-1; D not resolved. This CDR3 region has 13 residues. In germline, CDR1 is SNHLY, CDR2 FYNNEI. Trimming cost V 0 bases and J 6 bases, with 6 bases left between them. The CDR3 region has the DNA TGTGCCAGCAGTGAAGCATGGTCCAATGAGCAGTTCTTC. It specifies CASSEAWSNEQFF.